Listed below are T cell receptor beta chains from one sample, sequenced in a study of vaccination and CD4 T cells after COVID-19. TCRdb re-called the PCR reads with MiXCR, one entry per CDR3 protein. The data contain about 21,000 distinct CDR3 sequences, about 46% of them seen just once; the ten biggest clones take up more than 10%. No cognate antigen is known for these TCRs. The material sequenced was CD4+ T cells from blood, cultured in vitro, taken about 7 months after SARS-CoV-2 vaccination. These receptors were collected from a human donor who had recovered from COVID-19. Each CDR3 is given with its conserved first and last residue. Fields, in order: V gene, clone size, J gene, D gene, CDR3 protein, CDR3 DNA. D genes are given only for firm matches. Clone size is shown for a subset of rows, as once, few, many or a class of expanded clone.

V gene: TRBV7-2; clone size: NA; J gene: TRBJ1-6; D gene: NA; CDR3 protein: CASSLVYNSPLHF; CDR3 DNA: TGTGCCAGCAGCTTAGTCTATAATTCACCCCTCCACTTT
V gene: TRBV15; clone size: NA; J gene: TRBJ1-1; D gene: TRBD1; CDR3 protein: CATKQEGANTEAFF; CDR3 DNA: TGTGCCACCAAACAGGAGGGGGCTAACACTGAAGCTTTCTTT
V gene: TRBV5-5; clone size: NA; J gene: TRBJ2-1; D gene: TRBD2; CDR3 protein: CASTAGLATYNEQFF; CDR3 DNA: TGTGCCAGCACAGCGGGACTAGCGACGTACAATGAGCAGTTCTTC
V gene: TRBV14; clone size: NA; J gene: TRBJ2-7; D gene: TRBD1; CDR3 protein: CASSQPGDRFSNIVYF; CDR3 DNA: TGTGCCAGCAGCCAACCAGGGGACAGGTTCTCCAATATCGTGTACTTC
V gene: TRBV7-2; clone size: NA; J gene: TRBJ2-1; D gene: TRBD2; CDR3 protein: CASSYGGTSGYNEQFF; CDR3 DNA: TGTGCCAGCAGCTACGGTGGGACTAGCGGCTACAATGAGCAGTTCTTC
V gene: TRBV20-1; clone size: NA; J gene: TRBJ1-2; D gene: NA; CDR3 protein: CSARDREKGGYTF; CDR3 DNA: TGCAGTGCTAGAGACAGGGAAAAGGGCGGCTACACCTTC
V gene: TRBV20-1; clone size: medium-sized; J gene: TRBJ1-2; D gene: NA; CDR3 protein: CSASEGINYGYTF; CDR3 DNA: TGCAGTGCTAGCGAGGGGATCAACTATGGCTACACCTTC
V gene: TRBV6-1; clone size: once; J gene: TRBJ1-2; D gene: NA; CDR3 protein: CASSDDGYGYTF; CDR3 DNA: TGTGCCAGCAGTGACGACGGCTATGGCTACACCTTC
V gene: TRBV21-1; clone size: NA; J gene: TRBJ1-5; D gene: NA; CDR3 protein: CASSSDIGNQPQHF; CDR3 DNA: TGTGCCAGCAGCTCCGACATTGGCAATCAGCCCCAGCATTTT
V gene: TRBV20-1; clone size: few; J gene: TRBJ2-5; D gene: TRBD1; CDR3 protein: CSAIPQGARETQYF; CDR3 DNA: TGCAGTGCTATACCTCAGGGGGCCAGGGAGACCCAGTACTTC
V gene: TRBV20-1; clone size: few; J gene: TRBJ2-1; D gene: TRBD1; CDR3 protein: CSAGDRGLNEQFF; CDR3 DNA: TGCAGTGCTGGGGACAGGGGGCTGAATGAGCAGTTCTTC
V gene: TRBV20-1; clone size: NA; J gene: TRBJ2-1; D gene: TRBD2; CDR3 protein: CSATLGREWNEQFF; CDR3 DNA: TGCAGTGCTACGCTCGGGCGGGAGTGGAATGAGCAGTTCTTC
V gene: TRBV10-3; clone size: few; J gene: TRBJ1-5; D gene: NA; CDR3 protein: CASTPRWGPRGNQPQHF; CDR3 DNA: TGTGCCAGCACCCCTCGATGGGGGCCCCGGGGAAATCAGCCCCAGCATTTT
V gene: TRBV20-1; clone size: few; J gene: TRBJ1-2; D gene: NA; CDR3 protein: CSAPRGGLSYGYTF; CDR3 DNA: TGCAGTGCGCCCCGGGGGGGGCTCAGCTATGGCTACACCTTC
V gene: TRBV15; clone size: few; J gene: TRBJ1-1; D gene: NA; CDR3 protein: CATSRGLGAREAFF; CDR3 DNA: TGTGCCACCAGCAGAGGTCTCGGGGCCCGAGAAGCTTTCTTT